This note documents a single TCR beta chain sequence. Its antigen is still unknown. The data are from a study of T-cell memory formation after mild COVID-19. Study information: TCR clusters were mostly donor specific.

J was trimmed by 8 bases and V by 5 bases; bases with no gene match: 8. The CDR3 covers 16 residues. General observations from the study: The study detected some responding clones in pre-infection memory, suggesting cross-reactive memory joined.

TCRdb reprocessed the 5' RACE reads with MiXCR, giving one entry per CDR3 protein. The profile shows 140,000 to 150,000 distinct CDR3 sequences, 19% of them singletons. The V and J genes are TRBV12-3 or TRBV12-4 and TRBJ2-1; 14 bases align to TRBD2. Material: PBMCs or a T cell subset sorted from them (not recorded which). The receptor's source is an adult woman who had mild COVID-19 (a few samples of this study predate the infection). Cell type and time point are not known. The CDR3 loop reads CASSLRLAGGGDEQFF. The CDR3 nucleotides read TGTGCCAGCAGTCTCCGACTAGCGGGAGGGGGAGATGAGCAGTTCTTC.